Here is one T cell receptor (beta chain) with its context. Its specificity is not known. Some clones are missing from TCRdb's copy, which holds only in-frame ones; the method was immunoSEQ multiplex PCR. The sample lists roughly 68,000 clones; about 89% were seen once. This entry comes from a study of OX40 agonist ivuxolimab in advanced cancers. Study-wide background: Three patients showed partial responses: one hepatocellular carcinoma and two cutaneous melanoma cases. Points from the study as a whole: Some nonresponders likewise displayed low normalized T-cell clonal expansion. Relatively little clonal expansion, among the lowest observed, appeared in partial responders at 0.1-3.0 mg/kg. Averaged across samples, CD8+ T cells carried more expanded clones than CD4+ did.

This CDR3 contains 17 residues. The J segment lost 0 bases and the V segment lost 6 bases, leaving 8 bases of the junction unmatched. CDR1 is LNHDA, CDR2 SQIVND, per germline (reference sequence). The chain links TRBV19 to TRBJ2-1; TRBD2 matches at 10 bases. The sample was CD4+ or CD8+ T cells sorted from blood, taken in a trial of the OX40 agonist ivuxolimab. The TCR sequence derives from an adult with an advanced solid tumor such as melanoma, head and neck, liver or kidney cancer. The CDR3 sequence: CASSSNSGRNSYNEQFF. The CDR3 DNA sequence: TGTGCCAGTAGCTCAAATAGCGGGAGGAACTCCTACAATGAGCAGTTCTTC.